This record concerns one TCR beta chain sequence. These data come from a study of blood T cell repertoires in COVID-19. V gave up 3 bases and J gave up 5 bases, with 11 bases separating them. This CDR3 has 14 amino acids. The V gene's germline CDR1 is MDHEN and CDR2 SYDVKM. This table comes from immunoSEQ multiplex PCR, and its TCRdb copy is limited to in-frame clones, with some not included. This table has around 200,000 clones, about 83% appearing once. The sequencing sample was made of peripheral blood. The TCR sequence derives from a middle-aged man with active or convalescent COVID-19. The chain uses TRBV28 and TRBJ2-1; the D gene is possibly TRBD1 (5 bases). The CDR3 sequence is CASSFPGSNNEQFF. DNA of the CDR3: TGTGCCAGCAGTTTCCCAGGGTCCAACAATGAGCAGTTCTTC.